This T cell receptor (beta chain) was sequenced in a study of T-cell reconstitution after alpha-beta-depleted transplantation in children. V gave up 9 bases and J gave up 2 bases, with 13 bases separating them. This CDR3 contains 13 residues. CDR1 MNHEY and CDR2 SVGEGT come from the germline V gene. This clonotype was counted between two and nine times. As yet, its antigen is unknown. Unique molecular identifiers were used in preparing the TCRbeta library. MiXCR, applied by TCRdb to the PCR reads, yields one record per CDR3 protein. Among 450,000 to 600,000 distinct CDR3 sequences listed, 8% to 11% were seen once. Study-wide results and caveats: T-cell numbers and diversity, one year after transplant, stemmed largely from T cells that were newly produced. Where alpha-beta T cells came from about two months after transplant was reportedly several hundred expanded graft clones.

This rearrangement joins TRBV6-2 or TRBV6-3 to TRBJ2-5; no clear D. The source was PBMCs, collected before TCRalphabeta/CD19-depleted stem cell transplant. The sequence came from a child aged 2-15 years with inherited bone marrow failure, due to receive a stem cell transplant. The CDR3 DNA sequence: TGTGCCAGAGACGCAGACGGACAAGAGACCCAGTACTTC. This encodes CARDADGQETQYF.